The 24 T cell receptor beta chains in this list originate from one sample, sequenced in a study of T cell responses to AZD1222 COVID-19 vaccine. Assay: immunoSEQ multiplex PCR; the TCRdb copy retains only in-frame clones and omits some. This sample has tens of thousands of clones; around 82% occur once, and the top ten carry roughly 21%. The specimen was peripheral blood, collected on day 0 of AZD1222 vaccination. Receptor source: an adult in good health.

The chain has TRBV9 and TRBJ1-1; D not certain. The CDR3 has 15 amino acids. V dropped 4 bases and J dropped 0 bases, with 13 bases sitting between them. The germline gives CDR1 SGDLS, CDR2 YYNGEE. The CDR3 DNA follows: TGTGCCAGCAGCAAACAAACTGGACTGAACACTGAAGCTTTCTTT. It is translated as CASSKQTGLNTEAFF.

The gene calls are TRBV30 and TRBJ1-1, with TRBD1 identical over 8 bases. Germline loops: CDR1 GTSNPN, CDR2 SVGIG (reference sequence). The CDR3 consists of 15 residues. V gave up 2 bases and J gave up 1 base; unmatched junction bases: 6. This chain's CDR3 is CAWSTPGTGNTEAFF. Written as DNA, the CDR3 is TGTGCCTGGAGTACGCCCGGGACAGGGAACACTGAAGCTTTCTTT.

This rearrangement joins TRBV7-9 to TRBJ1-4; 9 bases are shared with TRBD1. V lost 1 base and J lost 7; bases outside the gene matches: 7. CDR3 length: 16 residues. Per the germline V gene, CDR1 is SEHNR and CDR2 is FQNEAQ (reference sequence). The CDR3 DNA reads as TGTGCCAGCAGCTTAGGTGTCGGGACAGGGACTGAAAAACTGTTTTTT. Amino acid sequence: CASSLGVGTGTEKLFF.

The chain links TRBV18 to TRBJ1-1; D is perhaps TRBD1 (5 bases). V was shortened by 1 base and J by 5 bases, with 14 bases between the two germline ends. The CDR3 contains 15 residues. The germline V gene has CDR1 KGHSH and CDR2 LQKENI. The CDR3 DNA reads as TGTGCCAGCTCACCACGGAGAGACAGTGAGACTGAAGCTTTCTTT. Translated: CASSPRRDSETEAFF. The complete variable domain, with remaining parts taken from reference TRBV18 and TRBJ1-1, reads NAGVMQNPRHLVRRRGQEARLRCSPMKGHSHVYWYRQLPEEGLKFMVYLQKENIIDESGMPKERFSAEFPKEGPSILRIQQVVRGDSAAYFCASSPRRDSETEAFFGQGTRLTVV.

This clone was detected only a few times. This chain uses TRBV6-5 with TRBJ1-2; D is undetermined. Between the trimmed V and J ends, which lost 0 bases and 2 bases, there was a span of 7 bases. This CDR3 is built from 14 residues. Germline loops: CDR1 MNHEY, CDR2 SVGAGI. The CDR3 coding sequence is TGTGCCAGCAGTTACTCCCCACCGAACTATGGCTACACCTTC. Translating it yields CASSYSPPNYGYTF.

The chain links TRBV10-3 to TRBJ2-5, with D possibly TRBD2 on 5 matching bases. There are 11 residues in the CDR3. Germline CDR1 ENHRY, CDR2 SYGVKD. Deletions cut 4 bases from V and 5 bases from J, with 5 bases between. The CDR3 DNA follows: TGTGCCATCAGTGCGGGGGAGACCCAGTACTTC. It specifies CAISAGETQYF.

The chain employs TRBV30 and TRBJ1-4; D is uncertain. Germline CDR1 reads GTSNPN; CDR2 reads SVGIG (reference sequence). The CDR3 spans 16 residues. Trimming removed 0 bases from V and 0 bases from J, with 11 bases in between. CDR3 sequence: CAWSVPRLATNEKLFF. The DNA of the CDR3 is TGTGCCTGGAGTGTACCACGACTGGCAACTAATGAAAAACTGTTTTTT.

Remarks on this clone: This same CDR3 is encoded by further DNA sequences in the sample. The V gene is TRBV19, the J gene TRBJ1-2; D is uncertain. The CDR3 length is 13 residues. Germline-derived CDR1 and CDR2 are LNHDA and SQIVND (reference sequence). The V gene lost 0 bases and the J gene lost 2 bases, with 4 bases spanning the gap. In DNA form, the CDR3 reads TGTGCCAGTAGTATAGAGGCAAACTATGGCTACACCTTC. It is translated as CASSIEANYGYTF.

This clone has ten or more counts. The rearrangement uses TRBV10-2 and TRBJ1-5; 7 nucleotides match TRBD1. Germline V CDR1 and CDR2: WSHSY, SAAADI. CDR3 length: 15 residues. The junction had 8 bases not matched to a gene; V was cut back by 5 bases and J by 4 bases. CDR3 region: CASSRSGQTNQPQHF. CDR3 coding DNA: TGCGCCAGCAGTCGATCGGGACAGACTAATCAGCCCCAGCATTTT.

The chain joins TRBV28 to TRBJ2-7, with 8 bases identical to TRBD2. The germline CDR1 and CDR2 sequences are MDHEN and SYDVKM. V dropped 3 bases and J dropped 2; count of bases not matched to a gene: 3. The CDR3 is 14 residues long. The CDR3, as DNA: TGTGCCAGCAGTTTGACAGCGGGGGCCTACGAGCAGTACTTC. The encoded protein is CASSLTAGAYEQYF.

This chain joins TRBV19 and TRBJ1-5, with a weak D call TRBD1 (6 bases). This CDR3 contains 16 residues. CDR1 is LNHDA, CDR2 SQIVND, per germline (reference sequence). Trimming stripped 3 bases from V and 2 bases from J, with 14 bases between. CDR3 DNA: TGTGCCAGTAGTATCCCCGGACAGCATGGCAATCAGCCCCAGCATTTT. Its protein is CASSIPGQHGNQPQHF.

The chain has TRBV28 and TRBJ2-4; 7 bases line up with TRBD1. The CDR3 loop spans 13 amino acids. J was trimmed by 7 bases and V by 2 bases; bases with no gene match: 2. Germline-derived CDR1 and CDR2 are MDHEN and SYDVKM. CDR3 region: CASSLLQGNIQYF. For the CDR3, the DNA is TGTGCCAGCAGTTTACTACAGGGGAACATTCAGTACTTC.

The chain carries TRBV28 and TRBJ1-6; D might be TRBD1 (6 bases). This CDR3 has 13 amino acids. V was shortened by 6 bases and J by 12 bases, with 15 bases between the two germline ends. The germline V gene encodes CDR1 MDHEN and CDR2 SYDVKM. CDR3 nucleotides: TGTGCCAGCAGGACAGGTCGGAGCCGACCCCTCCACTTT. It codes for CASRTGRSRPLHF. Variable domain in full (rest from reference TRBV28 and TRBJ1-6): DVKVTQSSRYLVKRTGEKVFLECVQDMDHENMFWYRQDPGLGLRLIYFSYDVKMKEKGDIPEGYSVSREKKERFSLILESASTNQTSMYLCASRTGRSRPLHFGNGTRLTVT.

The chain uses TRBV11-2 and TRBJ1-3; D gene unclear. V lost 5 bases and J lost 0, with 11 bases in between. CDR1 and CDR2 (germline): SGHAT, FQNNGV. CDR3 length: 15 amino acids. CDR3 residues: CASSPGGHSGNTIYF. The CDR3, as DNA: TGTGCCAGCAGCCCCGGTGGTCACTCTGGAAACACCATATATTTT.

The CDR3 reads CASSLTGGASTEAFF. The DNA of the CDR3 is TGTGCCAGCAGCCTTACAGGGGGCGCGAGTACTGAAGCTTTCTTT. The chain joins TRBV6-5 to TRBJ1-1; 9 bases match TRBD1. Germline V gene lookup returns CDR1 MNHEY and CDR2 SVGAGI. This CDR3 is 15 amino acids long. V gave up 6 bases and J gave up 5 bases; unmatched junction bases: 10.

This rearrangement joins TRBV6-5 to TRBJ1-4; TRBD1 is a possible D gene (5 bases). V was trimmed by 11 bases and J by 7 bases, leaving 17 bases between them. The V gene's germline CDR1 is MNHEY and CDR2 SVGAGI. This CDR3 contains 13 residues. The CDR3: CAGSPGRSEKLFF. In DNA, the CDR3 is TGTGCCGGCTCGCCGGGACGGAGTGAAAAACTGTTTTTT.

The rearrangement uses TRBV6-1 and TRBJ1-1; no reliable D call. The CDR3 is made up of 13 amino acids. CDR1 and CDR2 from the germline V gene are MNHNS and SASEGT. Trimming removed 3 bases at V and 9 bases at J, with 14 bases between. CDR3 bases: TGTGCCAGCAGTGATGGCCTCCTGGAGAAAGCTTTCTTT. Its translation: CASSDGLLEKAFF.

The rearrangement uses TRBV19 and TRBJ1-1, with D hard to call. Germline values: CDR1 LNHDA, CDR2 SQIVND (reference sequence). V lost 3 bases, J lost 6 bases, and 20 bases lay in between. The CDR3 loop spans 16 amino acids. The CDR3 loop reads CASSMKAVGLRPEAFF. The CDR3 nucleotides are TGTGCCAGTAGTATGAAGGCGGTAGGCCTCAGGCCTGAAGCTTTCTTT.

The chain has TRBV6-5 and TRBJ1-4; no clear D gene. V shed 2 bases and J shed 2 bases, with 9 bases lying between them. Germline V CDR1 and CDR2: MNHEY, SVGAGI. The CDR3 covers 15 residues. This chain's CDR3 is CASSYGGSTNEKLFF. CDR3 coding DNA: TGTGCCAGCAGTTACGGTGGCAGCACTAATGAAAAACTGTTTTTT.

The V gene is TRBV6-5, the J gene TRBJ1-2; D is ambiguous. The CDR3 totals 15 residues. The V gene lost 0 bases and the J gene lost 2 bases, with 10 bases spanning the gap. Germline V gives CDR1 MNHEY, CDR2 SVGAGI. CDR3: CASSYSMAVNYGYTF. The CDR3 nucleotides are TGTGCCAGCAGTTACTCGATGGCCGTGAACTATGGCTACACCTTC.

V is TRBV5-4 and J is TRBJ2-7, with D possibly matching TRBD2 (5 bases). The V end lost 2 bases, the J end lost 6 bases, and 15 bases lay between the germline ends. CDR3 length equals 14 residues. The germline CDR1 and CDR2 sequences are SGHNT and YYREEE (reference sequence). The CDR3 sequence is CASSFLSESGEQYF. The CDR3 DNA follows: TGTGCCAGCAGCTTTCTTAGCGAATCAGGCGAGCAGTACTTC.

The chain has TRBV19 and TRBJ2-3, with D tentatively TRBD1 or TRBD2 (7 bases each). Trimming pared 6 bases from V and 2 bases from J, leaving 21 bases between. Germline V gene lookup returns CDR1 LNHDA and CDR2 SQIVND (reference sequence). This CDR3 has 17 residues. The CDR3 protein is CASRRGGLAAHTDTQYF. CDR3 in DNA: TGTGCCAGTAGGAGAGGGGGCCTAGCGGCCCACACAGATACGCAGTATTTT.

This clone occurred once. V usage is TRBV5-1 and J usage is TRBJ1-5; D is ambiguous. CDR3 size: 15 residues. Germline lookup yields CDR1 SGHRS and CDR2 YFSETQ. V lost 1 base to trimming and J lost 4 bases, with 12 bases between them. CDR3 bases: TGCGCCAGCAGCTTGAACGGGGTAGGTAATCAGCCCCAGCATTTT. Translation: CASSLNGVGNQPQHF.

The J gene is TRBJ1-2, the V gene TRBV11-2, with TRBD1 identical over 7 bases. CDR3 length equals 15 residues. CDR1 and CDR2 from the germline V gene are SGHAT and FQNNGV. V shed 2 bases and J 5 bases; nucleotides not matched to a gene: 8. CDR3 sequence: CASSLKRDRAYGYTF. CDR3 in DNA: TGTGCCAGCAGCTTAAAAAGGGACAGAGCATATGGCTACACCTTC. The full variable domain, with the rest looked up from reference TRBV11-2 and TRBJ1-2, is EAGVAQSPRYKIIEKRQSVAFWCNPISGHATLYWYQQILGQGPKLLIQFQNNGVVDDSQLPKDRFSAERLKGVDSTLKIQPAKLEDSAVYLCASSLKRDRAYGYTFGSGTRLTVV.